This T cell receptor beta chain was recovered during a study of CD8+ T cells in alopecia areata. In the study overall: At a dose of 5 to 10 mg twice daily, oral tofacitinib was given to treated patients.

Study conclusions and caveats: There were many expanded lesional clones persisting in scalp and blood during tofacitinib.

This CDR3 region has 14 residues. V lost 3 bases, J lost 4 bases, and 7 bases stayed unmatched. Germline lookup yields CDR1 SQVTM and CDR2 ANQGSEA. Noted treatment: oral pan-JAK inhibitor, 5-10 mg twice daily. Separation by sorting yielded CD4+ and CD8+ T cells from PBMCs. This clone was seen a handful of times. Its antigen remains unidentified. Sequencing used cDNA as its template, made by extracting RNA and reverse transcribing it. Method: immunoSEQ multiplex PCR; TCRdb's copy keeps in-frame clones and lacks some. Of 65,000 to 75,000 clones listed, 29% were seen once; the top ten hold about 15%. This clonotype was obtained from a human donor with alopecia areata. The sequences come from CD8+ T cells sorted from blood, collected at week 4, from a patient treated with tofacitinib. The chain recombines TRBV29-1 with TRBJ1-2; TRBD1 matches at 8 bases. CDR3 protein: CSVEGGQAVYGYTF. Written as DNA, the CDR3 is TGCAGCGTTGAGGGGGGACAGGCCGTCTATGGCTACACCTTC.